A selection of T cell receptor beta chains follows, all from one sample in a study of cytomegalovirus exposure and HLA in healthy donors. Data came from immunoSEQ multiplex PCR; TCRdb stores just in-frame clones and leaves some out. The sample carries 170,000 or so clones, 60% to 80% recorded once. Specimen: PBMCs. The receptors derive from a woman between 25 and 40 years old in good health and CMV-seronegative. The CDR3 runs from the conserved cysteine through the conserved F or W. A D gene is named only where the DNA matches it firmly. Clone size is stated in some rows and not others, as once, few, many or a class when expanded.

d_call,j_call,clone_size,v_call,cdr3_nt,cdr3_aa
TRBD1,TRBJ1-1,NA,TRBV15,TGTGCCACCAGCCCTAGACAGGGCTCCACTGAAGCTTTCTTT,CATSPRQGSTEAFF
TRBD2,TRBJ2-3,few,TRBV2,TGTGCCAGCAGTGTGCGACTAGCGGGGGGTTATAGCACAGATACGCAGTATTTT,CASSVRLAGGYSTDTQYF
TRBD1,TRBJ1-1,few,TRBV30,TGTGCCGGTGACAGGGCGGGCACTGAAGCTTTCTTT,CAGDRAGTEAFF
NA,TRBJ2-1,NA,TRBV5-1,TGCGCCAGCAGCCCGGAGGGGGGGACATACAATGAGCAGTTCTTC,CASSPEGGTYNEQFF
TRBD1,TRBJ2-2,NA,TRBV25-1,TGTGCCAGCAGTGCCTGGGACAGCCTCACCGGGGAGCTGTTTTTT,CASSAWDSLTGELFF
NA,TRBJ1-5,NA,TRBV27,TGTGCCAGCTATCTCCGCGCAGGGGCGAGGGGCCAGCCCCAGCATTTT,CASYLRAGARGQPQHF
TRBD1,TRBJ2-7,NA,TRBV5-1,TGCGCCAGCAGCTTGGCCGGGACAGGGTCCCCCAGTAGGTACGAGCAGTACTTC,CASSLAGTGSPSRYEQYF
NA,TRBJ1-5,few,TRBV13,TGTGCCAGCAGCTTCGCAGGCAATAATCAGCCCCAGCATTTT,CASSFAGNNQPQHF
TRBD1,TRBJ2-5,NA,TRBV7-7,TGTGCTAGCAGCTGGACAGGTCAAGAGACCCAGTACTTC,CASSWTGQETQYF
NA,TRBJ2-7,NA,TRBV11-1,TGTGCCAGCAGCTTAGAAGACAGCACCTACGAGCAGTACTTC,CASSLEDSTYEQYF
NA,TRBJ1-2,NA,TRBV7-2,TGTGCCAGCAGCTCCCCCGGAGTAGGCTATGGCTACACCTTC,CASSSPGVGYGYTF
NA,TRBJ2-7,few,TRBV6-5,TGTGCCAGCAGTTACCGACAGAGCACGATCTACGAGCAGTACTTC,CASSYRQSTIYEQYF
NA,TRBJ1-2,NA,TRBV7-9,TGTGCCAGCAGCTTAGGAGGGTATGGCTACACCTTC,CASSLGGYGYTF
TRBD1,TRBJ1-1,few,TRBV6-1,TGTGCCAGCAGTGAGCGAGGGGGCTACACTGAAGCTTTCTTT,CASSERGGYTEAFF
NA,TRBJ2-3,NA,TRBV2,TGTGCCAGCAGTGTCGGGATGGGGAGCACAGATACGCAGTATTTT,CASSVGMGSTDTQYF
TRBD1,TRBJ1-4,NA,TRBV19,TGTGCCAGTAGTGGAGGGCCCTTAACTGGGACAGGGAATGAAAAACTGTTTTTT,CASSGGPLTGTGNEKLFF
TRBD2,TRBJ2-7,NA,TRBV7-6,TGTGCCAGCAGCCCGGGACTAGCGGCTACCTACGAGCAGTACTTC,CASSPGLAATYEQYF
NA,TRBJ2-5,NA,TRBV2,TGTGCCAGCAGTAACCGGGACACCTACCAAGAGACCCAGTACTTC,CASSNRDTYQETQYF
NA,TRBJ1-3,once,TRBV10-3,TGTGCCATCAGTGTAGGGGGTGGAAACACCATATATTTT,CAISVGGGNTIYF
TRBD1,TRBJ1-6,NA,TRBV7-3,TGTGCCAGCAGCTTAATGGGACAGACCAATTCCCAGTCACCCCTCCACTTT,CASSLMGQTNSQSPLHF
NA,TRBJ1-1,NA,TRBV5-1,TGCGCCAGCAGCCGCCTAGACGCTAACACTGAAGCTTTCTTT,CASSRLDANTEAFF
NA,TRBJ2-7,NA,TRBV30,TGTGCCTGGCGGGACAACGATTCCTACGAGCAGTACTTC,CAWRDNDSYEQYF
NA,TRBJ1-1,NA,TRBV29-1,TGCAGCGTTGACGGGGGGAACACTGAAGCTTTCTTT,CSVDGGNTEAFF
NA,TRBJ2-7,NA,TRBV28,TGTGCCAGCAGGTCTCTCGGGATCTCCTACGAGCAGTACTTC,CASRSLGISYEQYF
NA,TRBJ1-4,once,TRBV5-1,TGCGCCAGCAGCGTCCTCGGGGGAGGGGAAAAACTGTTTTTT,CASSVLGGGEKLFF
NA,TRBJ2-7,NA,TRBV10-3,TGTGCCATCAGGGACCTCGAGGGGGGGCTGTACGAGCAGTACTTC,CAIRDLEGGLYEQYF
NA,TRBJ2-2,NA,TRBV7-9,TGTGCCAGCAGCTTAAGAGGGAACACCGGGGAGCTGTTTTTT,CASSLRGNTGELFF
TRBD2,TRBJ2-5,NA,TRBV4-1,TGCGCCAGCAGCCAAGGGGATGCTATAGCGGGGGCACAAGAGACCCAGTACTTC,CASSQGDAIAGAQETQYF
TRBD2,TRBJ2-2,NA,TRBV2,TGTGCCAGCACCCGTTCGACGGGGGGAAACACCGGGGAGCTGTTTTTT,CASTRSTGGNTGELFF
NA,TRBJ2-7,NA,TRBV5-1,TGCGCCAGCAGCTTTTCAAGGGGGTACTACGAGCAGTACTTC,CASSFSRGYYEQYF
NA,TRBJ2-7,NA,TRBV6-5,TGTGCCAGCAGTTCTGAGGGAAGAGGAGTGGTCAACGAGCAGTACTTC,CASSSEGRGVVNEQYF
TRBD2,TRBJ2-2,NA,TRBV5-1,TGCGCCAGCAGCCACTCTAAGACTAGCGGGGGACCCGGGGAGCTGTTTTTT,CASSHSKTSGGPGELFF
TRBD1,TRBJ1-3,NA,TRBV30,TGTGCCTGGGGACCGGGACAGGGAGCGTCTGGAAACACCATATATTTT,CAWGPGQGASGNTIYF
NA,TRBJ1-1,NA,TRBV29-1,TGCAGCGCCGGGGGTGCGGCCATCGAAGCTTTCTTT,CSAGGAAIEAFF
NA,TRBJ1-4,NA,TRBV5-1,TGCGCCAGCAGCTACAGGGTTGAGGAAAAACTGTTTTTT,CASSYRVEEKLFF
NA,TRBJ1-4,NA,TRBV19,TGTGCCAGTAGTATCCGCAGCGGGCGGACTAATGAAAAACTGTTTTTT,CASSIRSGRTNEKLFF
NA,TRBJ1-1,NA,TRBV28,TGTGCCAGCAGTTTCACGCGATCTGAAGCTTTCTTT,CASSFTRSEAFF
TRBD2,TRBJ2-1,NA,TRBV7-6,TGTGCCAGCAGCTTGAGGACTAGCGGGGGGGCTAGGGGTAATGAGCAGTTCTTC,CASSLRTSGGARGNEQFF